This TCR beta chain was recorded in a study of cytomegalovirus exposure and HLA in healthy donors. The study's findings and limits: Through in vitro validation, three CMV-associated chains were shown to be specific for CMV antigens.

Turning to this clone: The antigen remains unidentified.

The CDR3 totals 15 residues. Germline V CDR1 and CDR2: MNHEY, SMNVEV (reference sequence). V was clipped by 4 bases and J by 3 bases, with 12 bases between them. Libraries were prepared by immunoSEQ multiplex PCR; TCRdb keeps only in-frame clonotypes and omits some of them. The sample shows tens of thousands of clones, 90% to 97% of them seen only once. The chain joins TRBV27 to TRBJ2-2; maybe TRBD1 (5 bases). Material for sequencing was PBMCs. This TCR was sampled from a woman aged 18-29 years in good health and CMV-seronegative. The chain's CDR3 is CASSWQGPYTGELFF. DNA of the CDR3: TGTGCCAGCAGTTGGCAGGGTCCGTACACCGGGGAGCTGTTTTTT.